The 20 T cell receptor beta chains below come from one sample, sequenced in a study of blood T cell repertoires in COVID-19 (dated by TCRdb to the early 2020s). Receptor libraries were prepared by the immunoSEQ multiplex PCR assay. Here the immuneACCESS table is served through TCRdb, limited to in-frame sequences with V and J called. Missing clones are a known gap in these copies; in checked studies unresolved V genes cover under half, and the rest lacks a known reason. The sample includes 150,000 to 200,000 clones, with 60% to 85% observed a single time. Approximately 2.6% of the sample is in the top ten clones. Sequenced sample: peripheral blood. The source is an older man with acute or convalescent COVID-19.

A remark on this clone: Other DNA sequences of this sample code for an identical CDR3. V usage is TRBV12-3 or TRBV12-4 and J usage is TRBJ1-2, with TRBD1 as a possible D gene (5 bases). The CDR3 consists of 13 residues. With 1 base removed from V and 4 bases from J, the gap between germline ends came to 7 bases. CDR3 bases: TGTGCCAGCAGTTTAGGGCAGGGCTATGGCTACACCTTC. This sequence encodes CASSLGQGYGYTF.

The V call is TRBV30, the J call TRBJ2-3, with D possibly being TRBD2 (5 bases). This CDR3 has 12 amino acids. With 1 base removed from V and 7 bases from J, the gap between germline ends came to 9 bases. Germline V gives CDR1 GTSNPN, CDR2 SVGIG (reference sequence). In DNA form, the CDR3 reads TGTGCCTGGAGTGGCCAGCGGAATACGCAGTATTTT. Protein product: CAWSGQRNTQYF.

The V and J genes are TRBV21-1 and TRBJ1-1. TRBV21-1 is deemed a pseudogene. The CDR3 spans 12 residues. The CDR3 DNA is TGTGCCAGCCGGAGGGGAGGCACTGAAGCTTTCTTT. As protein: CASRRGGTEAFF.

The chain uses TRBV6-5 and TRBJ1-3; D ambiguous. Germline CDR1 is MNHEY and CDR2 is SVGAGI. Between the trimmed V and J ends, which lost 5 bases and 7 bases, there was a span of 9 bases. There are 12 residues in the CDR3. CDR3 residues: CASSNPVNTIYF. The DNA for the CDR3 is TGTGCCAGCAGTAATCCGGTGAACACCATATATTTT.

The chain is built from TRBV11-3 and TRBJ2-2; 10 positions agree with TRBD2. With 7 bases clipped from V and 5 bases from J, the junction kept 7 bases outside the gene matches. The CDR3 contains 15 residues. Per germline, CDR1 SGHNT and CDR2 YENEEA. The CDR3 region is CASMIRAGGTGELFF. In DNA form, the CDR3 reads TGTGCCAGCATGATCCGAGCGGGAGGGACCGGGGAGCTGTTTTTT.

The chain has TRBV24-1 and TRBJ2-5; 14 bases are a match to TRBD2. Germline-derived CDR1 and CDR2 are KGHDR and SFDVKD. This CDR3 has 19 amino acids. V shed 7 bases and J 4 bases; nucleotides not matched to a gene: 16. The CDR3 loop reads CATRVTSGGVGPWAETQYF. The CDR3 nucleotides are TGTGCCACCAGGGTGACTAGCGGGGGGGTAGGTCCTTGGGCAGAGACCCAGTACTTC.

The rearrangement joins TRBV18 to TRBJ1-4; D remains ambiguous. The germline CDR1 and CDR2 sequences are KGHSH and LQKENI. The CDR3 extends over 13 amino acids. Trimming cost V 5 bases and J 0 bases, with 4 bases left between them. The CDR3: CASSAATNEKLFF. As DNA, the CDR3 is TGTGCCAGCTCAGCGGCAACTAATGAAAAACTGTTTTTT.

This chain uses TRBV14 with TRBJ2-7; 7 bases agree with TRBD2. From germline, CDR1 is SGHDN and CDR2 FVKESK. The CDR3 has 15 amino acids. J lost 4 bases, V lost 0 bases, and 6 bases had no gene match. The CDR3 nucleotides are TGTGCCAGCAGCCAAGATCGAGCGGGATTATACGAGCAGTACTTC. It yields the protein CASSQDRAGLYEQYF. Complete variable domain (other parts from reference TRBV14 and TRBJ2-7): EAGVTQFPSHSVIEKGQTVTLRCDPISGHDNLYWYRRVMGKEIKFLLHFVKESKQDESGMPNNRFLAERTGGTYSTLKVQPAELEDSGVYFCASSQDRAGLYEQYFGPGTRLTVT.

V gene TRBV29-1 combines with J gene TRBJ2-3; TRBD2 agrees at 14 bases. The length of the CDR3 is 15 residues. The V gene's germline CDR1 is SQVTM and CDR2 ANQGSEA. The J segment lost 1 base and the V segment lost 6 bases, leaving 3 bases of the junction unmatched. In DNA, the CDR3 is TGCAGCGTCCCGGGACTAGCGGGGGGCACAGATACGCAGTATTTT. This sequence encodes CSVPGLAGGTDTQYF.

The V and J genes are TRBV6-4 and TRBJ1-1; the D is unclear. The V end was cut by 6 bases, the J end by 5 bases, with 16 bases between. Looked up from germline, CDR1 is MRHNA and CDR2 is SNTAGT. This CDR3 comprises 14 residues. The CDR3 region is CASRDGGFGTEAFF. The CDR3 DNA reads as TGTGCCAGCAGGGACGGCGGGTTTGGGACTGAAGCTTTCTTT.

This chain uses TRBV5-1 with TRBJ2-7, with TRBD1 identical over 11 bases. J gave up 6 bases and V 2 bases, and 4 bases lay outside the gene matches. Looked up from germline, CDR1 is SGHRS and CDR2 is YFSETQ. The CDR3 sequence is 14 residues long. CDR3 nucleotide sequence: TGCGCCAGCAGCTTAGACGGACAGGGGGCCGAGCAGTACTTC. Its protein product is CASSLDGQGAEQYF. Drawing the rest from reference TRBV5-1 and TRBJ2-7, the complete variable domain is KAGVTQTPRYLIKTRGQQVTLSCSPISGHRSVSWYQQTPGQGLQFLFEYFSETQRNKGNFPGRFSGRQFSNSRSEMNVSTLELGDSALYLCASSLDGQGAEQYFGPGTRLTVT.

The CDR3, as DNA: TGCGCCAGCCACCTCACCACGGATAGCGGGGAAGAGACCCAGTACTTC. Translating it yields CASHLTTDSGEETQYF. The chain joins TRBV5-1 to TRBJ2-5; TRBD2 matches 8 bases. Germline V gives CDR1 SGHRS, CDR2 YFSETQ. CDR3 length equals 16 residues. V lost 7 bases, J lost 3 bases, and 14 bases stayed unmatched.

The V gene is TRBV18, the J gene TRBJ2-1, with no clear D. V was clipped by 0 bases and J by 10 bases, with 16 bases between them. This CDR3 has 15 residues. CDR1 and CDR2 from the germline V gene are KGHSH and LQKENI. In nucleotides, the CDR3 is TGTGCCAGCTCACCACCGAGGATTGGCGTTAAGGAGCAGTTCTTC. Its translation: CASSPPRIGVKEQFF.

This chain joins TRBV18 and TRBJ1-5; 7 nucleotides align to TRBD1. Per germline, CDR1 KGHSH and CDR2 LQKENI. The CDR3 is 15 residues long. V dropped 5 bases and J dropped 4; count of bases not matched to a gene: 8. This CDR3 is CASSSTDRVNQPQHF. The CDR3 DNA follows: TGTGCCAGCTCATCGACCGACAGGGTTAATCAGCCCCAGCATTTT.

This chain joins TRBV30 and TRBJ2-3; D might be TRBD1 (7 bases). Looked up from germline, CDR1 is GTSNPN and CDR2 is SVGIG (reference sequence). Trimming removed 0 bases at V and 8 bases at J, with 15 bases between. The CDR3 has 14 amino acids. DNA for the CDR3: TGTGCCTGGAGTGTACCAGGGGGGCCGACTACGCAGTATTTT. Its protein product is CAWSVPGGPTTQYF.

In its sample, this clone was seen once. The J gene is TRBJ1-5, the V gene TRBV7-9, with 9 bases lining up with TRBD1. V gave up 10 bases and J gave up 9 bases; unmatched junction bases: 7. The CDR3 runs to 12 residues. CDR1 is SEHNR and CDR2 is FQNEAQ in the germline V gene (reference sequence). In DNA form, the CDR3 reads TGTGCCACCGGACAGGGGTCAGGGCCCCAGCATTTT. Its translation: CATGQGSGPQHF. Drawing the rest from reference TRBV7-9 and TRBJ1-5, the complete variable domain is DTGVSQNPRHKITKRGQNVTFRCDPISEHNRLYWYRQTLGQGPEFLTYFQNEAQLEKSRLLSDRFSAERPKGSFSTLEIQRTEQGDSAMYLCATGQGSGPQHFGDGTRLSIL.

This clone was counted a single time. This chain connects TRBV20-1 to TRBJ2-7; D is uncertain. The CDR3 has 11 amino acids. Deletions cut 3 bases from V and 3 bases from J, with 6 bases between. Germline lookup yields CDR1 DFQATT and CDR2 SNEGSKA (reference sequence). The DNA for the CDR3 is TGCAGTGCTAGGTTAAACTACGAGCAGTACTTC. Translated: CSARLNYEQYF.

A remark on this clone: Germline and junction disagree at one end, which may indicate a read error. V gene TRBV2 combines with J gene TRBJ2-5, with 7 bases aligning to TRBD2. CDR1 SNHLY and CDR2 FYNNEI come from the germline V gene. This CDR3 has 13 residues. CDR3 nucleotide sequence: TGTGCCAGCACCCGGGGGGACCAAGGGACCCAGTACTTC. It translates to CASTRGDQGTQYF.

The genes are TRBV7-8 and TRBJ1-2, with D tentatively TRBD1 (6 bases). Germline values: CDR1 SGHVS, CDR2 FQNEAQ. V was trimmed by 4 bases and J by 3 bases, leaving 9 bases between them. The CDR3 covers 13 residues. This CDR3 reads CASSSRQDYGYTF. CDR3 sequence (DNA): TGTGCCAGCAGCTCCAGACAGGACTATGGCTACACCTTC.

This chain links TRBV6-5 with TRBJ1-6, with unresolved D. The CDR3 consists of 14 residues. The germline V gene encodes CDR1 MNHEY and CDR2 SVGAGI. The V end was cut by 5 bases, the J end by 4 bases, with 9 bases between. DNA for the CDR3: TGTGCCAGCAGTCTCGAGGATTATAATTCACCCCTCCACTTT. Amino acid sequence: CASSLEDYNSPLHF.